This TCR beta chain was profiled in a study of blood T cell repertoires in COVID-19. Whole-study context: Italy, Spain and the United States were the sources of the convalescent and acute COVID-19 samples. Sources were T cells, B-cell-depleted T cells, or PBMCs; the material itself was cDNA or gDNA.

Enrolled through a virtual design, the participants were between roughly 18 and 90 years of age and came from 24 US areas. This clone was seen only once. Under the authors' procedure: Reference gene primers were amplified, and this amplification served to estimate nucleated cell counts. Some clones are missing from TCRdb's copy, which holds only in-frame ones; the method was immunoSEQ multiplex PCR. V, J and clone size were drawn from that table, and D and trimming were deduced from the DNA. Among almost 500,000 clones listed, roughly nine tenths were seen once. The TCR was taken from an older woman who had recovered from COVID-19. Sample: PBMCs or T cells enriched from blood (not recorded which).

Written as DNA, the CDR3 is TGCAGCGTAGCGGGACAGGGTGGGACTGAAGCTTTCTTT. Its translation: CSVAGQGGTEAFF. The rearrangement uses TRBV29-1 and TRBJ1-1; 9 bases are shared with TRBD1. The CDR3 spans 13 residues. Per the germline V gene, CDR1 is SQVTM and CDR2 is ANQGSEA. V dropped 6 bases and J dropped 5; count of bases not matched to a gene: 7.